This T cell receptor (beta chain) emerged from a study of memory CD4+ T cells and cytomegalovirus serostatus (dated by TCRdb to about 2019). Some background on the complete study: The 35 or so healthy Belgian adults in the cohort included 9 who were CMV seropositive and around 25 who were CMV seronegative. The study sequenced CD4+ memory TCRbeta repertoires of a Belgian cohort with known cytomegalovirus serostatus to replicate a published TCR-based CMV serostatus classifier. What the research found in general, with its limitations: Of more than 150 previously reported CMV-associated TCRbeta sequences, some 67 appeared in the CD4+ memory repertoires, each in one to five individuals. CMV serostatus prediction reached a median bootstrapped AUC of 0.95 with the original framework and 0.91 with a US-trained random forest. The results were interpreted as suggesting that the CMV-associated TCR signature is largely present in the CD4+ memory repertoire. On the Belgian cohort, the classifier based on the original framework reached a median bootstrapped AUC of 0.95, with a 95% CI of 0.76-1.00. Only CD4+CD45RO+ memory cells were sequenced, in contrast to the original study, in which naive and memory CD4+ and CD8+ populations were covered.

The Quick-DNA Microprep Kit was used to extract genomic DNA from the sorted cells. TCRbeta DNA was amplified with the immunoSEQ hsTCRbeta kit following the manufacturer's protocol. An Illumina MiSeq instrument was used to sequence the TCRbeta libraries. On the authors' methods: After out-of-frame sequences were removed, under 2.5 million distinct TCRbeta sequences remained, averaging approximately 68,000 per individual. Each individual was scored according to the count of more than 150 previously reported CMV-associated TCRbeta sequences and the total productive distinct TCRbeta count. A beta-binomial model was reimplemented in Python, and scikit-learn random forests with default parameters were trained on US cohort data. Classifier performance on the Belgian cohort was summarized as median AUC with percentile confidence intervals calculated over 10,000 bootstrap iterations. The clones in this table, taken by TCRdb from immuneACCESS, are in-frame only. Not every clone is retained; where verified, under half of the shortfall comes from an unresolved V gene, and the cause of the rest is unknown. V and J calls and clone size are those listed in that table; D and trimming were worked out from the DNA. For this sample there are 50,000 to 75,000 clones; approximately 85% appear just once. The ten largest clonotypes hold over 0.7% of the sample.

Single viable CD3+CD4+CD8-CD45RO+ cells were sorted as memory CD4+ T cells on a FACSAria II. CMV serostatus was determined with a Roche Elecsys assay detecting serum IgG against CMV pp150, pp28, p38 and p52. After the samples were thawed, total CD4+ T cells were enriched through positive selection using CD4 magnetic microbeads. The samples came from a different study that was designed specifically to examine the CD4+ T cell memory repertoire. Following standard operating procedures, peripheral blood mononuclear cells were isolated and cryopreserved, while serum was kept at -80 degrees C. Staining used CD3-PerCP (BW264/56), CD4-APC (RPA-T4), CD45RO-PE (UCHT1) and CD8-Pacific Orange (3B5) antibodies, with Sytox blue excluding non-viable cells. The CDR3, cysteine through phenylalanine, is 15 amino acids long. Only the CDR3 DNA stays, 45 bases, in frame from base 1. V and J lose 4 bases and 2 bases, and a span of 10 bases separates them. The germline V gene gives CDR1 as SGHRS and CDR2 as YFSETQ.

As to this clone: Its antigen remains undetermined. The input lacks base qualities; no much larger clone sits a single base away.

The rearrangement joined TRBV5-1 to TRBJ2-6, and TRBD1 may be the D gene, going by 6 matching bases. Sequenced sample: memory CD4+ T cells from blood. This clonotype was sampled from an adult in good health and CMV-seronegative. The CDR3 has the sequence CASSAGVTGANVLTF. The DNA is TGCGCCAGCAGCGCAGGGGTGACTGGGGCCAACGTCCTGACTTTC.